What follows are 29 T cell receptor beta chains derived from one specimen sequenced in a study of regulatory T cells in long-lasting Graves disease. Through Arm-PCR of CDR3 regions and iRepertoire HTBI primers, TCR beta libraries were built. TCRdb fed the multiplex PCR reads into MiXCR, producing one record per CDR3 protein. Here the sample spans 400,000 to 500,000 distinct CDR3 sequences, over 20% being singletons. Described time point: persistent/refractory GD, antithyroid drugs over 5 years with positive TRAb. Extracted RNA from PBMCs served as the source of the TCR library. This material consisted of peripheral blood mononuclear cells (PBMCs), taken when the disease was refractory, from a patient treated with antithyroid drugs. Every receptor here comes from a female donor with Graves disease.

The gene calls are TRBV27 and TRBJ2-3; 14 positions match TRBD2. Germline V gives CDR1 MNHEY, CDR2 SMNVEV (reference sequence). The trim removed 6 bases at V and 4 bases at J, leaving 3 bases unmatched. The CDR3 is 15 amino acids. Written as DNA, the CDR3 is TGTGCCAGCAGATCGGGACTAGCGGGAGCAGATACGCAGTATTTT. Encoded protein: CASRSGLAGADTQYF.

This clonotype was seen ten or more times. The V call is TRBV19, the J call TRBJ2-2, with 9 bases lining up with TRBD1. Germline loops: CDR1 LNHDA, CDR2 SQIVND (reference sequence). V lost 9 bases and J lost 5; bases outside the gene matches: 4. CDR3 length: 13 residues. CDR3 DNA: TGTGCCAGCAGGGGACAGGGTACCGGGGAGCTGTTTTTT. It specifies CASRGQGTGELFF.

The chain links TRBV20-1 to TRBJ2-2, with 10 bases identical to TRBD2. The CDR3 has 15 residues. Per the germline V gene, CDR1 is DFQATT and CDR2 is SNEGSKA (reference sequence). V shed 3 bases and J 7 bases; nucleotides not matched to a gene: 8. CDR3 loop: CSASRASGGDGELFF. Here the CDR3 DNA reads TGCAGTGCTAGTCGAGCGAGCGGGGGGGACGGGGAGCTGTTTTTT.

The chain uses TRBV28 and TRBJ2-1; 10 positions agree with TRBD2. There are 15 residues in the CDR3. Germline V gives CDR1 MDHEN, CDR2 SYDVKM. J lost 5 bases, V lost 5 bases, and 6 bases had no gene match. The CDR3 here is CASSLLLAGHNEQFF. The CDR3 nucleotides read TGTGCCAGCAGTCTACTACTAGCGGGACACAATGAGCAGTTCTTC.

This clonotype has at least ten counts. This chain links TRBV12-3 or TRBV12-4 with TRBJ2-2, with 9 nucleotides matching TRBD1. The CDR3 is 15 residues long. The J segment lost 3 bases and the V segment lost 6 bases, leaving 5 bases of the junction unmatched. In DNA, the CDR3 is TGTGCCAGCAGGGCCGGGACAGGGCACACCGGGGAGCTGTTTTTT. Translation: CASRAGTGHTGELFF.

The table lists this clonotype with many counts. The rearrangement joins TRBV27 to TRBJ2-7, with TRBD1 as a possible D gene (5 bases). This CDR3 is built from 14 residues. V shed 5 bases and J shed 2 bases, with 13 bases lying between them. Germline V lookup: CDR1 MNHEY, CDR2 SMNVEV (reference sequence). The CDR3 loop reads CASSRAQGTYEQYF. The DNA of the CDR3 is TGTGCCAGCAGTAGAGCGCAGGGAACCTACGAGCAGTACTTC.

This clonotype occurred many times. The chain links TRBV28 to TRBJ2-7; 7 nucleotides align to TRBD2. The CDR3 is made up of 15 amino acids. CDR1 is MDHEN and CDR2 is SYDVKM in the germline V gene. With 8 bases clipped from V and 2 bases from J, the junction kept 12 bases outside the gene matches. The CDR3 spells CASSPSGGRPYEQYF. DNA for the CDR3: TGTGCCAGCTCCCCTTCGGGAGGCAGACCCTACGAGCAGTACTTC.

This chain uses TRBV20-1 with TRBJ2-7; 8 bases agree with TRBD1. Germline V gives CDR1 DFQATT, CDR2 SNEGSKA (reference sequence). V trimming: 6 bases; J trimming: 1 base; junction bases outside the gene matches: 5. CDR3 length equals 13 residues. Here the CDR3 DNA reads TGCAGTGCCGTCGGACAGGGATCCTACGAGCAGTACTTC. Residues: CSAVGQGSYEQYF.

This clonotype has ten or more counts. This chain links TRBV12-3 or TRBV12-4 with TRBJ2-7; TRBD1 matches 9 bases. This CDR3 comprises 15 residues. V was pared by 3 bases and J by 4 bases, with 7 bases of the junction left unmatched. The CDR3 DNA follows: TGTGCCAGCAGTTTCTTGGGACAGGGTATATACGAGCAGTACTTC. Translation gives CASSFLGQGIYEQYF.

V usage is TRBV6-4 and J usage is TRBJ2-3; no firm D call. V lost 5 bases and J 2 bases, leaving 11 bases between the germline ends. Germline V gives CDR1 MRHNA, CDR2 SNTAGT. The CDR3 length is 14 residues. As DNA, the CDR3 is TGTGCCAGCAGTTACGCGAAGACCACAGATACGCAGTATTTT. Protein sequence: CASSYAKTTDTQYF.

This chain connects TRBV5-6 to TRBJ1-2, with 9 bases lining up with TRBD1. The CDR3 length is 14 residues. Germline V CDR1 and CDR2: SGHDT, YYEEEE. V was pared by 4 bases and J by 3 bases, with 4 bases of the junction left unmatched. In DNA, the CDR3 is TGTGCCAGCAGCCGGGACAGGGCGCACTATGGCTACACCTTC. Residues: CASSRDRAHYGYTF.

In its sample, this clonotype was seen many times. A junction end diverges from the germline sequence, so it may reflect a read error. V and J are TRBV20-1 and TRBJ2-5, with D unclear. The CDR3 covers 11 residues. Germline CDR1 is DFQATT and CDR2 is SNEGSKA (reference sequence). DNA for the CDR3: TGCAGTGCCAGAGTTAGCGAGACCCAGTACTTC. This gives the protein CSARVSETQYF.

The rearrangement links TRBV7-9 to TRBJ1-1; TRBD1 might be the D (5 bases). Per the germline V gene, CDR1 is SEHNR and CDR2 is FQNEAQ (reference sequence). CDR3 length: 16 residues. With 1 base removed from V and 1 base from J, the gap between germline ends came to 13 bases. CDR3 residues: CASSLGLGRGNTEAFF. In nucleotides, the CDR3 is TGTGCCAGCAGCTTAGGTTTGGGAAGGGGGAACACTGAAGCTTTCTTT.

The chain combines TRBV7-9 with TRBJ1-1; D unresolved. The CDR3 runs to 14 residues. The V and J ends lost 7 bases and 1 base respectively, with 13 bases between them. The germline CDR1 and CDR2 sequences are SEHNR and FQNEAQ (reference sequence). The CDR3 DNA is TGTGCCAGCATCGATGCGGGGAGGAACACTGAAGCTTTCTTT. Amino acid sequence: CASIDAGRNTEAFF.

This clonotype was detected ten times or more. V gene TRBV3-1 combines with J gene TRBJ1-5, with 12 bases fitting TRBD1. Germline V gene lookup returns CDR1 LGHDT and CDR2 YNNKEL (reference sequence). V lost 4 bases to trimming and J lost 6 bases; unmatched junction nucleotides: 10. The CDR3 has 17 residues. The CDR3 DNA follows: TGTGCCAGCAGCCTAGGGACAGGGGGCGCCTCCACTCAGCCCCAGCATTTT. It translates to CASSLGTGGASTQPQHF.

This clonotype has ten or more counts. The genes are TRBV6-1 and TRBJ2-2; the match to TRBD1 covers 7 bases. CDR1 and CDR2 from the germline V gene are MNHNS and SASEGT. The V segment lost 6 bases and the J segment 4 bases; nucleotides outside the gene matches: 11. The CDR3 length is 16 residues. The CDR3 DNA reads as TGTGCCAGCAGACCAACCGGACAGGCGGCCACCGGGGAGCTGTTTTTT. Protein product: CASRPTGQAATGELFF.

The rearrangement joins TRBV7-9 to TRBJ2-1; the match to TRBD1 covers 7 bases. The germline gives CDR1 SEHNR, CDR2 FQNEAQ (reference sequence). V lost 2 bases and J lost 4; bases outside the gene matches: 5. There are 15 residues in the CDR3. The CDR3 sequence: CASSLSSGGYNEQFF. DNA for the CDR3: TGTGCCAGCAGCTTAAGCTCAGGGGGTTACAATGAGCAGTTCTTC. Complete variable domain (other parts from reference TRBV7-9 and TRBJ2-1): DTGVSQNPRHKITKRGQNVTFRCDPISEHNRLYWYRQTLGQGPEFLTYFQNEAQLEKSRLLSDRFSAERPKGSFSTLEIQRTEQGDSAMYLCASSLSSGGYNEQFFGPGTRLTVL.

Details on this clonotype: The junction differs from germline at one of its ends, possibly a read error. The CDR3 DNA reads TGTGCCAGCAGCCCCGGGACAGGGAACGGGGCCGGAAACACCATATATTTT. This translates into CASSPGTGNGAGNTIYF. V usage is TRBV5-1 and J usage is TRBJ1-3; 9 bases line up with TRBD1. The CDR3 is made up of 17 amino acids. CDR1 and CDR2 from the germline V gene are SGHRS and YFSETQ.

This clonotype was seen ten or more times. The chain recombines TRBV28 with TRBJ1-5; D is possibly TRBD1 (5 bases). Trimming took 8 bases from V and 7 from J, leaving 21 bases between them. This CDR3 contains 15 residues. The germline gives CDR1 MDHEN, CDR2 SYDVKM. For the CDR3, the DNA is TGTGCCAGCCAACAAGGATGGGGTGGGGGACAGCCCCAGCATTTT. Amino acids: CASQQGWGGGQPQHF.

This clonotype appeared many times. J is TRBJ1-2 and V is TRBV3-1, with unresolved D. V lost 4 bases and J lost 4, with 13 bases in between. The CDR3 covers 14 residues. Germline CDR1 and CDR2: LGHDT and YNNKEL (reference sequence). This CDR3 is CASSRSATPYGYTF. For the CDR3, the DNA is TGTGCCAGCAGCCGCTCGGCTACCCCCTATGGCTACACCTTC.

The table lists this clonotype with many counts. The chain links TRBV19 to TRBJ2-7, with TRBD1 matching 9 bases. The CDR3 length is 15 residues. Germline-derived CDR1 and CDR2 are LNHDA and SQIVND (reference sequence). Losses at the gene ends were 5 bases for V and 3 bases for J; bases not matched to a gene: 8. In DNA form, the CDR3 reads TGTGCCAGTAGTTCCCGACAGGGGGTGGGCTACGAGCAGTACTTC. Residues: CASSSRQGVGYEQYF.

The V call is TRBV4-1, the J call TRBJ2-7; D is uncertain. The germline V gene has CDR1 MGHRA and CDR2 YSYEKL. The V and J ends lost 0 bases and 2 bases respectively, with 11 bases between them. The CDR3 loop spans 15 amino acids. CDR3 sequence (DNA): TGCGCCAGCAGCCAAGATCGGGCGGCTACCTACGAGCAGTACTTC. Translated, it gives CASSQDRAATYEQYF.

The rearrangement joins TRBV9 to TRBJ1-5, with a possible D match to TRBD1 (6 bases). This CDR3 spans 14 amino acids. The germline CDR1 and CDR2 sequences are SGDLS and YYNGEE. With 3 bases removed from V and 5 bases from J, the gap between germline ends came to 12 bases. The CDR3 DNA reads as TGTGCCAGCAGCGAGGGGGTCGGTGATCAGCCCCAGCATTTT. Translating it yields CASSEGVGDQPQHF. The complete variable domain, with remaining parts taken from reference TRBV9 and TRBJ1-5, reads DSGVTQTPKHLITATGQRVTLRCSPRSGDLSVYWYQQSLDQGLQFLIQYYNGEERAKGNILERFSAQQFPDLHSELNLSSLELGDSALYFCASSEGVGDQPQHFGDGTRLSIL.

The rearrangement links TRBV5-1 to TRBJ2-1, with 8 bases lining up with TRBD2. The CDR3 is made up of 16 amino acids. The V gene end was trimmed by 1 base and the J gene end by 8 bases; junction bases not matched to a gene: 11. Germline V lookup: CDR1 SGHRS, CDR2 YFSETQ. CDR3 sequence: CASSLRGTSGGDEQFF. CDR3 DNA: TGCGCCAGCAGCTTGAGGGGTACTAGCGGTGGCGATGAGCAGTTCTTC.

This clonotype came up many times. The rearrangement joins TRBV2 to TRBJ1-2, with 9 bases matching TRBD1. The CDR3 has 14 residues. Looked up from germline, CDR1 is SNHLY and CDR2 is FYNNEI. Trimming removed 7 bases from V and 8 bases from J; junction bases left unmatched: 11. The CDR3 sequence is CASTPGQGYGGYTF. As DNA, the CDR3 is TGTGCCAGCACCCCGGGACAGGGCTACGGAGGCTACACCTTC.

As concerns this clonotype: Since a much larger clone is just one base distant, this may be a read error. The chain links TRBV6-5 to TRBJ1-1; 8 bases are shared with TRBD1. With 2 bases clipped from V and 4 bases from J, the junction kept 15 bases outside the gene matches. This CDR3 contains 18 residues. Germline values: CDR1 MNHEY, CDR2 SVGAGI. The CDR3 loop reads CASSYTPEGAGGTTEAFF. CDR3 sequence (DNA): TGTGCCAGCAGTTACACCCCTGAGGGAGCAGGGGGCACCACTGAAGCTTTCTTT.

This chain links TRBV7-9 with TRBJ2-7; D is ambiguous. Germline V gives CDR1 SEHNR, CDR2 FQNEAQ (reference sequence). This CDR3 spans 15 amino acids. V shed 2 bases and J shed 5 bases, with 16 bases lying between them. In DNA form, the CDR3 reads TGTGCCAGCAGCTTAACCCGCCTAAGAAGCAACGAGCAGTACTTC. Encoded protein: CASSLTRLRSNEQYF.

J is TRBJ1-5 and V is TRBV6-5, with D perhaps TRBD1 (6 bases). Germline V CDR1 and CDR2: MNHEY, SVGAGI. The CDR3 contains 15 residues. Trimming cost V 3 bases and J 1 base, with 10 bases left between them. Here the CDR3 DNA reads TGTGCCAGCAGTTATGCAGGGGCAAGCAATCAGCCCCAGCATTTT. This encodes CASSYAGASNQPQHF.

The J gene is TRBJ2-1, the V gene TRBV7-6; D could derive from TRBD1 or TRBD2 (5 bases each). Germline lookup yields CDR1 SGHVS and CDR2 FNYEAQ. This CDR3 contains 17 residues. Trimming took off 2 bases at V and 0 bases at J, with 14 bases between the two ends. CDR3 residues: CASSLRGSPSSYNEQFF. The CDR3 nucleotides are TGTGCCAGCAGCTTACGGGGCTCCCCGAGCTCCTACAATGAGCAGTTCTTC.